This T cell receptor beta chain is from a study of CDR3 diversity in severe acne. Each CDR3 protein gets one entry after TCRdb re-called the PCR reads with MiXCR. Of around 100,000 distinct CDR3 sequences listed, roughly 51% are singletons. This clonotype was observed at least ten times. The clonotype was recovered from a male donor with acne. Specimen: blood.

The chain's CDR3 is CASSFPGPNEKLFF. The CDR3 region has the DNA TGTGCCAGCAGCTTTCCGGGACCTAATGAAAAACTGTTTTTT. This chain joins TRBV7-2 and TRBJ1-4; a weak D match, TRBD1 (5 bases). V was trimmed by 3 bases and J by 3 bases, leaving 8 bases between them. The CDR3 runs 14 residues. Germline CDR1 reads SGHTA; CDR2 reads FQGNSA.